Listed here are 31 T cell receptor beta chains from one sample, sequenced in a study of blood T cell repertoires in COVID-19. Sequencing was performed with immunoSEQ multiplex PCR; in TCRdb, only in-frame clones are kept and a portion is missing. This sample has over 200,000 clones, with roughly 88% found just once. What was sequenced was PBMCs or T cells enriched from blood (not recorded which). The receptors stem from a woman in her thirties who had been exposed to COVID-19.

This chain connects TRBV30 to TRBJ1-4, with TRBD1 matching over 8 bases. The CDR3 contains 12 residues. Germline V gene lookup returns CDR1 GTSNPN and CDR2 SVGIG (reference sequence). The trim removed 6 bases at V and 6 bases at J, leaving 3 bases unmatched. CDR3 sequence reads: CACTGGDEKLFF. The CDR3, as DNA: TGTGCCTGCACAGGGGGGGATGAAAAACTGTTTTTT. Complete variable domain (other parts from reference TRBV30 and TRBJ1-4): SQTIHQWPATLVQPVGSPLSLECTVEGTSNPNLYWYRQAAGRGLQLLFYSVGIGQISSEVPQNLSASRPQDRQFILSSKKLLLSDSGFYLCACTGGDEKLFFGSGTQLSVL.

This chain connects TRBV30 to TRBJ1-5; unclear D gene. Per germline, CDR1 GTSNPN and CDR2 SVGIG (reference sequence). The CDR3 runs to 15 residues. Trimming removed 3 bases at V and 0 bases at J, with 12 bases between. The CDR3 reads CAWSFTGYSNQPQHF. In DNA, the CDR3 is TGTGCCTGGAGCTTTACGGGGTATAGCAATCAGCCCCAGCATTTT. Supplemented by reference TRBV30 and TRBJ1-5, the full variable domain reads SQTIHQWPATLVQPVGSPLSLECTVEGTSNPNLYWYRQAAGRGLQLLFYSVGIGQISSEVPQNLSASRPQDRQFILSSKKLLLSDSGFYLCAWSFTGYSNQPQHFGDGTRLSIL.

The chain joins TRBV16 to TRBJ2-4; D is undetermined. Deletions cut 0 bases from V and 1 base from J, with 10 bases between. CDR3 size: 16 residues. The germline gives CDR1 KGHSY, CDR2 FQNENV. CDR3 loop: CASSQSGWLAKNIQYF. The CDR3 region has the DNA TGTGCCAGCAGCCAATCCGGGTGGCTGGCCAAAAACATTCAGTACTTC.

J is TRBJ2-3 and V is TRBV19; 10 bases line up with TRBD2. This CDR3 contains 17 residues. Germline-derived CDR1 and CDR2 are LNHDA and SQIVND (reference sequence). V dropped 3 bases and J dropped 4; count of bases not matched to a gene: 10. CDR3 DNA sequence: TGTGCCAGTAGTATCATGAGGCTAGCGGGAGCTGCAGATACGCAGTATTTT. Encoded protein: CASSIMRLAGAADTQYF.

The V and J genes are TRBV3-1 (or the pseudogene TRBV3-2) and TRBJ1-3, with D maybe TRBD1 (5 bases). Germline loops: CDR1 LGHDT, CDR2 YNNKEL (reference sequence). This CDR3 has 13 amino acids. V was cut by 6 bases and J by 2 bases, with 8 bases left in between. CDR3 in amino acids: CASSRGTGNTIYF. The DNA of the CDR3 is TGTGCCAGCAGTCGGGGGACTGGAAACACCATATATTTT.

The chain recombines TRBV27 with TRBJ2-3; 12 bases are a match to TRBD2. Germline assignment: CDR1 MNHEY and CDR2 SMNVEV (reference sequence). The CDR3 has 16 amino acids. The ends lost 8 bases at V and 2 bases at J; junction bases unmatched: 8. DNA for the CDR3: TGTGCCAGCGCCCTACTAGCGGGAGGTTCCACAGATACGCAGTATTTT. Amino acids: CASALLAGGSTDTQYF.

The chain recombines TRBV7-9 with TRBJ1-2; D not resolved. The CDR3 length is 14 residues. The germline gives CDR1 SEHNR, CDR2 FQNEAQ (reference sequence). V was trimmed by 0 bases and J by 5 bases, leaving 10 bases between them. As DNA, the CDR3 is TGTGCCAGCAGCTTAGCGCTTTCAGAATATGGCTACACCTTC. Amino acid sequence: CASSLALSEYGYTF. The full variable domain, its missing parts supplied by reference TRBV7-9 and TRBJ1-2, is DTGVSQNPRHKITKRGQNVTFRCDPISEHNRLYWYRQTLGQGPEFLTYFQNEAQLEKSRLLSDRFSAERPKGSFSTLEIQRTEQGDSAMYLCASSLALSEYGYTFGSGTRLTVV.

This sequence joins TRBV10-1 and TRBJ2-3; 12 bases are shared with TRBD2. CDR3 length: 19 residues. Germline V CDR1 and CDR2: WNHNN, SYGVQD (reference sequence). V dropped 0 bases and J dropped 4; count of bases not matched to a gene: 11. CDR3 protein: CASSESLGLAGGPPDTQYF. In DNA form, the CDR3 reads TGCGCCAGCAGTGAGTCTTTGGGGCTAGCGGGAGGGCCCCCAGATACGCAGTATTTT.

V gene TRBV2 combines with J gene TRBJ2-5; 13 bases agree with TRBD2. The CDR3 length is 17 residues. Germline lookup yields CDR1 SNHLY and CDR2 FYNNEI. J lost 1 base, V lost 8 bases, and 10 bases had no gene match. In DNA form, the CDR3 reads TGTGCCAGCCCCGGGGCCGGGACTAGCGGGATCCAAGAGACCCAGTACTTC. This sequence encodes CASPGAGTSGIQETQYF.

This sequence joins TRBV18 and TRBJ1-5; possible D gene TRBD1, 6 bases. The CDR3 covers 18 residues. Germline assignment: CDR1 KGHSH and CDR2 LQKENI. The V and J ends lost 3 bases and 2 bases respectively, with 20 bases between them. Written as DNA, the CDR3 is TGTGCCAGCTCACCGACAAGGGCGGGGGGCGACGGCAATCAGCCCCAGCATTTT. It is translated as CASSPTRAGGDGNQPQHF.

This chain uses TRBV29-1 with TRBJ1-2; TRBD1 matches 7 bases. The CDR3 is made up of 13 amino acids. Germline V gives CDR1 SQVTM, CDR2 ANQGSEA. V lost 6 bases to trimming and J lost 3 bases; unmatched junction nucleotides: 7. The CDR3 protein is CSVKGALDYGYTF. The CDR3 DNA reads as TGCAGCGTCAAGGGGGCGCTGGACTATGGCTACACCTTC.

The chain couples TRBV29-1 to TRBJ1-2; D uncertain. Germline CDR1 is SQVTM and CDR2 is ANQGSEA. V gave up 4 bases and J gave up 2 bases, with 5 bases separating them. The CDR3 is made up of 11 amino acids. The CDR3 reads CSVARNYGYTF. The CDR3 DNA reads TGCAGCGTTGCGCGAAACTATGGCTACACCTTC.

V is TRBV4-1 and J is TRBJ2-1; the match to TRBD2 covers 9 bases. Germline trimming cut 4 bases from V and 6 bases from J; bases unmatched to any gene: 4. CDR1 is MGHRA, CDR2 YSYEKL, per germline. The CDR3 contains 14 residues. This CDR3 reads CASSRSGRSNEQFF. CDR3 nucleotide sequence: TGCGCCAGCAGCCGTAGCGGGAGATCCAATGAGCAGTTCTTC.

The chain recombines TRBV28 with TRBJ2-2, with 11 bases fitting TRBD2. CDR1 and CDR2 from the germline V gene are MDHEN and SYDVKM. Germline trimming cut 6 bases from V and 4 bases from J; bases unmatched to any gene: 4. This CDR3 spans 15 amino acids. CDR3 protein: CASRLAGESTGELFF. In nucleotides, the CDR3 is TGTGCCAGCAGACTAGCGGGAGAGTCCACCGGGGAGCTGTTTTTT. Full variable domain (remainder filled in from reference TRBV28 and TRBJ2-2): DVKVTQSSRYLVKRTGEKVFLECVQDMDHENMFWYRQDPGLGLRLIYFSYDVKMKEKGDIPEGYSVSREKKERFSLILESASTNQTSMYLCASRLAGESTGELFFGEGSRLTVL.

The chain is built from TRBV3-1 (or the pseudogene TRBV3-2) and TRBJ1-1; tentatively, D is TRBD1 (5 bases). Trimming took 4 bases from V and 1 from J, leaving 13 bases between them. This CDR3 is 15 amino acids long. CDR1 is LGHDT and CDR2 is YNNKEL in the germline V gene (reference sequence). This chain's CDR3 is CASSRRGTGNTEAFF. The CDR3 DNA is TGTGCCAGCAGCCGGCGGGGGACGGGGAACACTGAAGCTTTCTTT.

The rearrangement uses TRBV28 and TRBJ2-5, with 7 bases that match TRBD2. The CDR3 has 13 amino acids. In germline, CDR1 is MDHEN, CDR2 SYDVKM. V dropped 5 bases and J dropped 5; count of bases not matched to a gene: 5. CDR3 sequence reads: CASSLGGTETQYF. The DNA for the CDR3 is TGTGCCAGCAGTCTCGGGGGGACCGAGACCCAGTACTTC.

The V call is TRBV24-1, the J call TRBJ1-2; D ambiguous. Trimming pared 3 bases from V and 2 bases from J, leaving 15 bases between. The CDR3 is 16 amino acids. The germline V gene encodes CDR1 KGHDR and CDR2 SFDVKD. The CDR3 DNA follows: TGTGCCACCAGTGATGGTGCCAGGTCTCCGAACTATGGCTACACCTTC. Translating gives CATSDGARSPNYGYTF.

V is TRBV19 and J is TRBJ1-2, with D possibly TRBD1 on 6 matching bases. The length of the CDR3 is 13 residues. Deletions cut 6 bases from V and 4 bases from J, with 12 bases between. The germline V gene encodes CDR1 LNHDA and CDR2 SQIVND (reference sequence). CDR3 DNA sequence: TGTGCCAGTAGGGACAGACAGTTCTATGGCTACACCTTC. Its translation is CASRDRQFYGYTF.

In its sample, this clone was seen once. The CDR3 reads CASSLELELYEQYF. The CDR3 nucleotides are TGCGCCAGCAGCTTGGAACTCGAACTTTACGAGCAGTACTTC. V and J are TRBV5-1 and TRBJ2-7, with D hard to call. Per germline, CDR1 SGHRS and CDR2 YFSETQ. Trimming shortened V by 0 bases and J by 4 bases, and 11 bases separated the two germline ends. This CDR3 has 14 amino acids.

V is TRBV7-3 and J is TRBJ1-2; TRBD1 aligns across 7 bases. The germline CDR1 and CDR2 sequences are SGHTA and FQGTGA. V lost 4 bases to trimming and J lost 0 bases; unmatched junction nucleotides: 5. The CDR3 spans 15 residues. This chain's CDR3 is CASSWDSTSNYGYTF. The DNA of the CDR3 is TGTGCCAGCAGCTGGGACAGCACTTCTAACTATGGCTACACCTTC.

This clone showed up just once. The CDR3 loop reads CGGIAGGANTGELFF. The CDR3 DNA follows: TGTGGGGGGATAGCGGGAGGAGCGAACACCGGGGAGCTGTTTTTT. This sequence joins TRBV30 and TRBJ2-2, with 10 nucleotides matching TRBD2. From germline, CDR1 is GTSNPN and CDR2 SVGIG (reference sequence). The CDR3 runs to 15 residues. Supplemented by reference TRBV30 and TRBJ2-2, the full variable domain reads SQTIHQWPATLVQPVGSPLSLECTVEGTSNPNLYWYRQAAGRGLQLLFYSVGIGQISSEVPQNLSASRPQDRQFILSSKKLLLSDSGFYLCGGIAGGANTGELFFGEGSRLTVL.

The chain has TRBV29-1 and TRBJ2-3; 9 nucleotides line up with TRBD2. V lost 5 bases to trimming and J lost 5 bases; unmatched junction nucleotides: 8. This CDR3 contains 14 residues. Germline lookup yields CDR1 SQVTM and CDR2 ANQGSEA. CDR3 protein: CSVLGREGVDTQYF. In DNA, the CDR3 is TGCAGCGTTCTCGGGCGGGAGGGGGTAGATACGCAGTATTTT.

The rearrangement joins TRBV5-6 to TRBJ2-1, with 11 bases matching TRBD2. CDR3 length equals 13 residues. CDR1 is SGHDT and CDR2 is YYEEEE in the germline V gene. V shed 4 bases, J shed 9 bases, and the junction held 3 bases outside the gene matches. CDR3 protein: CASSHSGRVEQFF. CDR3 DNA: TGTGCCAGCAGCCATAGCGGGAGGGTTGAGCAGTTCTTC.

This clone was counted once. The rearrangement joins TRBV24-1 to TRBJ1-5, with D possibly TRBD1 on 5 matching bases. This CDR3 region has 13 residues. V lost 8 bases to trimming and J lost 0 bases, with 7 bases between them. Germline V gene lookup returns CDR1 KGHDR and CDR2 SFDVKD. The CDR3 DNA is TGTGCCACCACCCAGGGTAGCAATCAGCCCCAGCATTTT. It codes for CATTQGSNQPQHF.

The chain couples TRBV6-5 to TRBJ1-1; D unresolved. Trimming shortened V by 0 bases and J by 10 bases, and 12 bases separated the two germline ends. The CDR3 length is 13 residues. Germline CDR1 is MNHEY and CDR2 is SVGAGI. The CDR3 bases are TGTGCCAGCAGTTACTCGACGGCAGGAGGAGCTTTCTTT. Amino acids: CASSYSTAGGAFF.

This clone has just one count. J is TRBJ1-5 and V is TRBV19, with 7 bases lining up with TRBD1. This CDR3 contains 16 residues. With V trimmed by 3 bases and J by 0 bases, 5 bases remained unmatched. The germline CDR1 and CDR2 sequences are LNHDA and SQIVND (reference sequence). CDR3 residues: CASSMGQTYSNQPQHF. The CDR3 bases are TGTGCCAGTAGTATGGGACAGACATATAGCAATCAGCCCCAGCATTTT.

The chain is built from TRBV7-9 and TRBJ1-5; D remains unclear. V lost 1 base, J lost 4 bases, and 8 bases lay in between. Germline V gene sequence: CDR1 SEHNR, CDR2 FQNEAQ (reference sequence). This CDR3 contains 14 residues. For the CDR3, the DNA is TGTGCCAGCAGCTTAGGGACTTTTAATCAGCCCCAGCATTTT. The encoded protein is CASSLGTFNQPQHF.

This CDR3 reads CASSERVGGPYEQYF. CDR3 DNA sequence: TGTGCCAGCAGTGAAAGGGTGGGAGGGCCCTACGAGCAGTACTTC. The chain carries TRBV2 and TRBJ2-7; 7 nucleotides line up with TRBD2. CDR3 length: 15 residues. V trimming: 2 bases; J trimming: 2 bases; junction bases outside the gene matches: 6. Per the germline V gene, CDR1 is SNHLY and CDR2 is FYNNEI. Variable domain in full (rest from reference TRBV2 and TRBJ2-7): EPEVTQTPSHQVTQMGQEVILRCVPISNHLYFYWYRQILGQKVEFLVSFYNNEISEKSEIFDDQFSVERPDGSNFTLKIRSTKLEDSAMYFCASSERVGGPYEQYFGPGTRLTVT.

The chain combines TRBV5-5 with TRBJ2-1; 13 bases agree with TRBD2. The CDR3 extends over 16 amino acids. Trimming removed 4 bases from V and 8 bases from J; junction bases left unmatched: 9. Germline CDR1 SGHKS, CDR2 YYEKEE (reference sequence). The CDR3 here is CASSPRTSGSLDEQFF. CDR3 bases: TGTGCCAGCAGCCCAAGGACTAGCGGGAGTTTAGATGAGCAGTTCTTC.

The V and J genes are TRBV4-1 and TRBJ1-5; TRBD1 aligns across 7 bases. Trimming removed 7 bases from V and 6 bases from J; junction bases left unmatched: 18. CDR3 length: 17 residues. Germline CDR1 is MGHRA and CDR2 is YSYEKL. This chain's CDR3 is CASNPTPNRGRGQPQHF. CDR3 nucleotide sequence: TGCGCCAGCAACCCTACCCCAAACAGGGGACGGGGTCAGCCCCAGCATTTT.

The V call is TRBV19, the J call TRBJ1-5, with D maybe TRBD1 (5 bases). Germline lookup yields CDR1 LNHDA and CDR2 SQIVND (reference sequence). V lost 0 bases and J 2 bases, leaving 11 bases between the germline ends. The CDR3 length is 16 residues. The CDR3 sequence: CASSIEWRGGNQPQHF. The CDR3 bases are TGTGCCAGTAGTATAGAATGGAGGGGAGGCAATCAGCCCCAGCATTTT. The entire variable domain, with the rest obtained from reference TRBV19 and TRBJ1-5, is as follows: DGGITQSPKYLFRKEGQNVTLSCEQNLNHDAMYWYRQDPGQGLRLIYYSQIVNDFQKGDIAEGYSVSREKKESFPLTVTSAQKNPTAFYLCASSIEWRGGNQPQHFGDGTRLSIL.